This T cell receptor beta chain was documented in a study of glioma-infiltrating T cells. TCR alpha and beta CDR3 regions were amplified from RNA using iRepertoire nested multiplex PCR. Tissue mRNA or PBMC total RNA, about 90-400 ng, went into one-step reverse transcription and amplification. One entry per CDR3 protein results from TCRdb running MiXCR on the multiplex PCR reads. There are 90,000 to 110,000 distinct CDR3 sequences in the sample; approximately 26% occur only once, and roughly a third lies in the top ten. About this clonotype itself: Its cognate antigen is unknown.

Germline V gene data show CDR1 as LNHDA and CDR2 as SQIVND (reference sequence). This CDR3 is built from 13 residues. Trimming took 3 bases from V and 3 from J, leaving 8 bases between them. Study-level results: Gliomas, especially low-grade, showed above-expected tissue-blood divergence; non-neoplastic patients showed below. Tissue and blood shared very few CDR3 sequences.

This clonotype originated in a human donor with low-grade glioma or glioblastoma, undergoing nonglioma brain surgery, or in good health (not recorded which). The chain combines TRBV19 with TRBJ1-2; D possibly corresponds to TRBD1 (5 bases). The sequencing input was glioma tissue, nonneoplastic brain tissue, or PBMCs (not recorded which). In nucleotides, the CDR3 is TGTGCCAGTAGTATCCAGGGAGACTATGGCTACACCTTC. Encoded protein: CASSIQGDYGYTF.